Listed below are T cell receptor beta chains from one sample, sequenced in a study of blood T cell repertoires in COVID-19. Libraries were prepared by immunoSEQ multiplex PCR; TCRdb keeps only in-frame clonotypes and omits some of them. The profile shows 150,000 to 170,000 clones, roughly 80% of them singletons. Material: peripheral blood. The receptors come from an elderly woman with acute or convalescent COVID-19. CDR3s include the opening cysteine and the closing phenylalanine or tryptophan. Fields, in order: J gene, D gene, clone size, V gene, CDR3 protein, CDR3 DNA. The D gene is left open where the match is weak. The size of a clone is reported for some rows only, either as once, few or many, or as a class for expanded clones.

TRBJ2-5 | TRBD1 | - | TRBV19 | CASSILRTGGDETQYF | TGTGCCAGTAGTATATTAAGGACAGGGGGCGATGAGACCCAGTACTTC
TRBJ2-7 | - | - | TRBV7-6 | CASSLLTDSYEQYF | TGTGCCAGCAGCCTCTTGACGGACAGCTACGAGCAGTACTTC
TRBJ2-4 | TRBD2 | few | TRBV7-2 | CASSLSLAGGVGYIQYF | TGTGCCAGCAGCTTAAGCCTAGCGGGGGGCGTAGGGTACATTCAGTACTTC
TRBJ2-7 | - | - | TRBV5-4 | CASSLGGAISYEQYF | TGTGCCAGCAGCTTAGGAGGGGCTATATCCTACGAGCAGTACTTC
TRBJ2-2 | - | few | TRBV10-3 | CATASDAGELFF | TGTGCCACAGCTAGCGATGCCGGGGAGCTGTTTTTT
TRBJ1-4 | TRBD1 | - | TRBV2 | CASSGQGASNEKLFF | TGTGCCAGCAGTGGACAGGGGGCTTCTAATGAAAAACTGTTTTTT
TRBJ2-1 | TRBD2 | - | TRBV2 | CASGEEGLAIEQFF | TGTGCCAGCGGGGAGGAGGGACTAGCCATTGAGCAGTTCTTC
TRBJ1-2 | - | - | TRBV5-5 | CASSSVEAESYYGYTF | TGTGCCAGCAGCTCAGTGGAGGCGGAGAGTTACTATGGCTACACCTTC
TRBJ1-2 | - | - | TRBV19 | CASSTGALLGYTF | TGTGCCAGTAGTACAGGGGCCCTCCTGGGCTACACCTTC
TRBJ2-2 | TRBD2 | - | TRBV6-4 | CASSPSGGAFNGELFF | TGTGCCAGCAGTCCTAGCGGGGGGGCCTTCAACGGGGAGCTGTTTTTT
TRBJ1-6 | - | - | TRBV2 | CASEDRMSSPLHF | TGTGCCAGCGAGGACAGAATGAGTTCACCCCTCCACTTT
TRBJ2-7 | - | - | TRBV20-1 | CSARLDRQYF | TGCAGTGCTAGATTGGACAGGCAGTACTTC
TRBJ2-2 | TRBD2 | - | TRBV7-2 | CASSLVAGGLNTGELFF | TGTGCCAGCAGCTTGGTAGCGGGGGGCCTGAACACCGGGGAGCTGTTTTTT
TRBJ2-2 | - | - | TRBV7-2 | CASSPRDTGELFF | TGTGCCAGCAGCCCGCGGGACACCGGGGAGCTGTTTTTT
TRBJ1-5 | - | - | TRBV19 | CASRGQGNQPQHF | TGTGCCAGTAGAGGTCAGGGTAATCAGCCCCAGCATTTT
TRBJ1-1 | - | - | TRBV7-6 | CASTQSPGGEAFF | TGTGCCAGCACTCAAAGTCCCGGGGGGGAGGCTTTCTTT
TRBJ2-1 | - | once | TRBV19 | CASSIQTGPYNEQFF | TGTGCCAGTAGCATACAAACAGGGCCTTACAATGAGCAGTTCTTC
TRBJ2-5 | - | - | TRBV6-5 | CASSYSPSGGWETQYF | TGTGCCAGCAGTTACTCGCCTTCTGGGGGGTGGGAGACCCAGTACTTC
TRBJ2-2 | - | - | TRBV24-1 | CATEGENTGELFF | TGTGCCACCGAGGGGGAGAACACCGGGGAGCTGTTTTTT
TRBJ2-1 | TRBD2 | - | TRBV5-4 | CASSSRGGGGRHNEQFF | TGTGCCAGCAGCTCACGGGGCGGGGGGGGCCGCCACAATGAGCAGTTCTTC
TRBJ1-1 | TRBD1 | - | TRBV9 | CASSVDPQGAGGQAFF | TGTGCCAGCAGCGTAGACCCCCAGGGGGCCGGGGGCCAAGCTTTCTTT
TRBJ1-3 | - | many | TRBV2 | CASSESVGNTIYF | TGTGCCAGCAGTGAATCAGTTGGAAACACCATATATTTT
TRBJ2-6 | TRBD1 | once | TRBV9 | CASSVVRTGGPGANVLTF | TGTGCCAGCAGCGTTGTAAGGACAGGGGGCCCTGGGGCCAACGTCCTGACTTTC
TRBJ1-1 | - | - | TRBV2 | CASSVDTRNTEAFF | TGTGCCAGCAGTGTTGACACCCGGAACACTGAAGCTTTCTTT
TRBJ1-2 | TRBD1 | - | TRBV3-1/TRBV3-2 | CASSRQGRGLDGYTF | TGTGCCAGCAGTCGACAGGGAAGAGGTCTAGATGGCTACACCTTC
TRBJ1-2 | TRBD1 | - | TRBV7-2 | CASSTYPPTGERGYTF | TGTGCCAGCTCCACCTATCCCCCTACAGGGGAAAGGGGCTACACCTTC
TRBJ2-1 | TRBD2 | - | TRBV9 | CASSVAGGTSEPYNEQFF | TGTGCCAGCAGCGTAGCGGGCGGGACTAGCGAGCCCTACAATGAGCAGTTCTTC
TRBJ1-5 | - | once | TRBV19 | CATKGQLNQPQHF | TGTGCCACCAAAGGACAACTCAATCAGCCCCAGCATTTT
TRBJ1-5 | - | - | TRBV5-4 | CASSHSGDSNQPQHF | TGTGCCAGCAGCCACTCAGGGGATAGCAATCAGCCCCAGCATTTT
TRBJ2-7 | TRBD1 | few | TRBV7-9 | CASSLEPGQGTYEQYF | TGTGCCAGCAGCTTAGAACCGGGACAGGGAACCTACGAGCAGTACTTC
TRBJ2-1 | - | - | TRBV15 | CATSRPLEPYNEQFF | TGTGCCACCAGCAGACCCCTGGAGCCCTACAATGAGCAGTTCTTC
TRBJ1-2 | - | - | TRBV16 | CASSQSKGGYTF | TGTGCCAGCAGCCAATCAAAGGGGGGCTACACCTTC
TRBJ1-3 | - | - | TRBV18 | CASSPDRQGVSGNTIYF | TGTGCCAGCTCACCAGACAGGCAGGGAGTTTCTGGAAACACCATATATTTT
TRBJ1-5 | - | - | TRBV19 | CASHRGNQPQHF | TGTGCCAGCCACAGGGGCAATCAGCCCCAGCATTTT
TRBJ1-6 | - | - | TRBV6-6 | CASGYAGGNSPLHF | TGTGCCAGCGGGTACGCCGGGGGTAATTCACCCCTCCACTTT
TRBJ2-7 | TRBD1 | few | TRBV27 | CASNKRDRVYEQYF | TGTGCCAGCAACAAACGGGACAGGGTATACGAGCAGTACTTC
TRBJ2-7 | TRBD2 | - | TRBV7-6 | CASSLEAGGNEQYF | TGTGCCAGCAGCTTAGAAGCGGGGGGGAACGAGCAGTACTTC
TRBJ1-5 | - | - | TRBV6-1 | CASSENSVAGALNQPQHF | TGTGCCAGCAGTGAAAATTCGGTTGCAGGGGCCCTCAATCAGCCCCAGCATTTT
TRBJ2-7 | - | - | TRBV19 | CASSLGWIPYEQYF | TGTGCCAGTAGCCTAGGATGGATCCCCTACGAGCAGTACTTC
TRBJ2-5 | TRBD2 | - | TRBV25-1 | CASSEYGLALQYF | TGTGCCAGCAGTGAATACGGACTAGCCCTGCAGTACTTC
TRBJ1-3 | TRBD1 | few | TRBV6-6 | CASSPFRDRPISGNTIYF | TGTGCCAGCAGTCCCTTTCGGGACAGACCTATCTCTGGAAACACCATATATTTT
TRBJ1-5 | - | few | TRBV18 | CASSLAENQPQHF | TGTGCCAGCTCACTAGCAGAGAATCAGCCCCAGCATTTT
TRBJ2-7 | - | - | TRBV27 | CASSFGVGSYEQYF | TGTGCCAGCAGTTTCGGGGTGGGATCCTACGAGCAGTACTTC
TRBJ2-5 | - | - | TRBV21-1 | CASSKFRDRGLRETQYF | TGTGCCAGCAGCAAATTCCGGGACAGGGGGTTGAGAGAGACCCAGTACTTC
TRBJ2-7 | - | - | TRBV7-9 | CASSSSLGQKQYF | TGTGCCAGCAGCTCCTCCCTGGGACAAAAGCAGTACTTC
TRBJ1-5 | TRBD1 | - | TRBV6-1 | CASSEQTGGDQPQHF | TGTGCCAGCAGTGAACAAACAGGGGGGGATCAGCCCCAGCATTTT
TRBJ2-7 | - | - | TRBV20-1 | CSASVGAAYEQYF | TGCAGTGCTAGTGTGGGGGCGGCCTACGAGCAGTACTTC
TRBJ2-7 | TRBD1 | - | TRBV6-2/TRBV6-3 | CASNPTGYYEQYF | TGTGCCAGCAACCCGACAGGGTACTACGAGCAGTACTTC
TRBJ2-7 | - | - | TRBV21-1 | CASSKSGNDYEQYF | TGTGCCAGCAGCAAAAGCGGGAACGACTACGAGCAGTACTTC
TRBJ2-7 | - | - | TRBV12-3/TRBV12-4 | CASSSRGRYEQYF | TGTGCCAGCAGTTCCAGAGGGCGGTACGAGCAGTACTTC
TRBJ2-7 | - | few | TRBV30 | CAWSVLDEQYF | TGTGCCTGGAGTGTATTAGACGAGCAGTACTTC
TRBJ2-3 | TRBD1 | once | TRBV12-3/TRBV12-4 | CASKRGPVDTQYF | TGTGCCAGCAAGAGGGGGCCTGTAGATACGCAGTATTTT
TRBJ1-5 | - | - | TRBV21-1 | CASSKTQDRDGQPQHF | TGTGCCAGCAGCAAAACGCAGGACAGGGACGGTCAGCCCCAGCATTTT
TRBJ1-2 | - | - | TRBV4-1 | CASKGDSYYGYTF | TGCGCCAGCAAAGGAGACTCTTACTATGGCTACACCTTC
TRBJ1-2 | TRBD1 | - | TRBV19 | CASSLSGQSFNYGYTF | TGTGCCAGTAGCCTATCGGGACAGAGCTTTAACTATGGCTACACCTTC
TRBJ1-1 | - | - | TRBV7-2 | CASSSRPGGTEAFF | TGTGCCAGCAGCTCCCGCCCGGGGGGCACTGAAGCTTTCTTT
TRBJ2-1 | - | - | TRBV18 | CASSPRVSSYNEQFF | TGTGCCAGCTCCCCGAGGGTCAGCTCCTACAATGAGCAGTTCTTC
TRBJ1-1 | - | - | TRBV3-1/TRBV3-2 | CASSQAGRYTEAFF | TGTGCCAGCAGCCAAGCGGGGAGATACACTGAAGCTTTCTTT